The clone carrying this T cell receptor beta chain was detected a few times. Trimming cost V 4 bases and J 6 bases; bases outside gene matches: 7. Germline values: CDR1 SGHKS, CDR2 YYEKEE (reference sequence). This CDR3 is 15 amino acids long. Individual cDNA molecules received unique molecular identifiers during library preparation. TCRdb re-analysed the 5' RACE reads in MiXCR, keeping a single row per CDR3 protein. The data show 100,000 to 150,000 distinct CDR3 sequences, 14% to 15% seen once. The source of the sample is a study of early T cells in non-severe SARS-CoV-2 infection. The chain recombines TRBV5-5 with TRBJ1-4, with TRBD1 matching over 9 bases. The sequence was obtained from an adult who was a healthcare worker with PCR-confirmed SARS-CoV-2 infection or an uninfected control (not recorded which). The specimen was whole blood. The CDR3 loop reads CASSPLTGGDEKLFF. CDR3 DNA sequence: TGTGCCAGCAGCCCGTTGACAGGGGGGGATGAAAAACTGTTTTTT.